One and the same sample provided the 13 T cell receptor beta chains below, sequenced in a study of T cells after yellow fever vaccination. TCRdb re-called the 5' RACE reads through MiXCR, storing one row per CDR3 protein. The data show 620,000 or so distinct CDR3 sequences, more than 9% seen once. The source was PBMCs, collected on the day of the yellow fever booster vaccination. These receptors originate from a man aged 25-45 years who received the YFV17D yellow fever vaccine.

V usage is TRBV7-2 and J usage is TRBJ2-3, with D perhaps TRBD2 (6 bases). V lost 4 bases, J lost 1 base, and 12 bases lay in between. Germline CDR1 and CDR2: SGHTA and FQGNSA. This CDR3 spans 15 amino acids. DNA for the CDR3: TGTGCCAGCAGCTCCGGGACTTACCGCACAGATACGCAGTATTTT. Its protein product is CASSSGTYRTDTQYF. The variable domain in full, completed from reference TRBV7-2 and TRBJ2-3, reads GAGVSQSPSNKVTEKGKDVELRCDPISGHTALYWYRQSLGQGLEFLIYFQGNSAPDKSGLPSDRFSAERTGGSVSTLTIQRTQQEDSAVYLCASSSGTYRTDTQYFGPGTRLTVL.

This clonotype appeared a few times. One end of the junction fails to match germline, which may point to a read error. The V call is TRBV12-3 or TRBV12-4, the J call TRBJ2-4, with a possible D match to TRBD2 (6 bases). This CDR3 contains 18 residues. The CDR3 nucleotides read TGTGCCATCAGTTATGTTTGGGACTTACATCTAGCCAAAAACATTCAGTACTTC. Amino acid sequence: CAISYVWDLHLAKNIQYF.

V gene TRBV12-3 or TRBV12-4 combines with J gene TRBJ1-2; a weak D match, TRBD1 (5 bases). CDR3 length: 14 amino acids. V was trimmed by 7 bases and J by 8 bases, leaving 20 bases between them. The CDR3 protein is CASIPGPGESGYTF. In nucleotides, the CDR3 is TGTGCCAGCATCCCAGGGCCGGGAGAGTCCGGCTACACCTTC.

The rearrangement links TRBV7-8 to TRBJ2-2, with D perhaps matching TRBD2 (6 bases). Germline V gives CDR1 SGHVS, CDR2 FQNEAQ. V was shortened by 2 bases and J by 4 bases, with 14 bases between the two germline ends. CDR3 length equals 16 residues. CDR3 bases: TGTGCCAGCAGCTTATTAGGCGGGATGACCACCGGGGAGCTGTTTTTT. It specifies CASSLLGGMTTGELFF.

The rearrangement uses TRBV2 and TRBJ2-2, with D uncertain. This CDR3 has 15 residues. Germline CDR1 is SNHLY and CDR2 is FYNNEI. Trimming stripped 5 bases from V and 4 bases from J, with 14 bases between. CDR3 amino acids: CASSSRDTLTGELFF. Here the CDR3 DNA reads TGTGCCAGCAGTTCCCGAGACACGCTCACCGGGGAGCTGTTTTTT.

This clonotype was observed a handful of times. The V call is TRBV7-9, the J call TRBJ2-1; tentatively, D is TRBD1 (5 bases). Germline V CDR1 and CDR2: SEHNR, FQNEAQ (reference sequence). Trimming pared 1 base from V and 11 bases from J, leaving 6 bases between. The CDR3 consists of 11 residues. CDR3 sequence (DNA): TGTGCCAGCAGCTTAGGGACAAAGCAGTTCTTC. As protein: CASSLGTKQFF.

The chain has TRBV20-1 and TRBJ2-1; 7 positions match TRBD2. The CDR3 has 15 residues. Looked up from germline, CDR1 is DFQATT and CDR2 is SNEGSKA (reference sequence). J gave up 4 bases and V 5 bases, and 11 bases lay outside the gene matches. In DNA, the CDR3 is TGCAGTGCTTCTATAGTAGCGGGTAGATACAATGAGCAGTTCTTC. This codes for CSASIVAGRYNEQFF.

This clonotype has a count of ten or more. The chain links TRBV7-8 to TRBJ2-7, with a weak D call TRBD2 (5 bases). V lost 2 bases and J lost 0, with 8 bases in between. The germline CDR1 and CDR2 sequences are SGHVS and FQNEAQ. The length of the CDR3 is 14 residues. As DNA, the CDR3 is TGTGCCAGCAGCTTACCTAGCCCCTCCTACGAGCAGTACTTC. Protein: CASSLPSPSYEQYF.

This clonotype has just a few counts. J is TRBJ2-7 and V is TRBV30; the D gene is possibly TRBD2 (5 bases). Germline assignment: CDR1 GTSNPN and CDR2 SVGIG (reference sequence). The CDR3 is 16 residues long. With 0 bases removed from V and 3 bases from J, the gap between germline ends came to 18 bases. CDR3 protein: CAWSVLLEVGFYEQYF. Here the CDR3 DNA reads TGTGCCTGGAGTGTTCTACTGGAGGTCGGTTTCTACGAGCAGTACTTC.

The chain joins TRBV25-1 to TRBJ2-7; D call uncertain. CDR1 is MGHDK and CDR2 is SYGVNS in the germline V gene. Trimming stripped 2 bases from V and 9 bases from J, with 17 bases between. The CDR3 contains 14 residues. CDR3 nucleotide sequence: TGTGCCAGCAGTGAAATGTCTGGGCGAGGTACGCAGTACTTC. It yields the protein CASSEMSGRGTQYF.

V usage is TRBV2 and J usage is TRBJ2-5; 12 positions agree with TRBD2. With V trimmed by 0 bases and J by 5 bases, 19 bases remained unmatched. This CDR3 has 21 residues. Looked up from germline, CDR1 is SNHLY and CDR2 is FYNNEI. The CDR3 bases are TGTGCCAGCAGTGAAGCGTGGGGTATCCTAGCGGGAGGGCCAATTATTGAGACCCAGTACTTC. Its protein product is CASSEAWGILAGGPIIETQYF.

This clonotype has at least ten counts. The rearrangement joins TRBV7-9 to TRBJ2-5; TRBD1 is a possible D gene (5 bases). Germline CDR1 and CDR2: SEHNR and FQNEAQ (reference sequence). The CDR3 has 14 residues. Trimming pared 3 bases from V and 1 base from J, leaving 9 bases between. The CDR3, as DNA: TGTGCCAGCAGCTTTTCAGGGCCCCAAGAGACCCAGTACTTC. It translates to CASSFSGPQETQYF.

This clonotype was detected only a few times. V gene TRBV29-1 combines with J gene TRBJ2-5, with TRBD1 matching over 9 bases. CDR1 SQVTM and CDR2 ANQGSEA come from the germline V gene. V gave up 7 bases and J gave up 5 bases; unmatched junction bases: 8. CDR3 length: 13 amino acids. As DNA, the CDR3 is TGCAGCGGAACAACAGGGGGCGGTGAGACCCAGTACTTC. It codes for CSGTTGGGETQYF.